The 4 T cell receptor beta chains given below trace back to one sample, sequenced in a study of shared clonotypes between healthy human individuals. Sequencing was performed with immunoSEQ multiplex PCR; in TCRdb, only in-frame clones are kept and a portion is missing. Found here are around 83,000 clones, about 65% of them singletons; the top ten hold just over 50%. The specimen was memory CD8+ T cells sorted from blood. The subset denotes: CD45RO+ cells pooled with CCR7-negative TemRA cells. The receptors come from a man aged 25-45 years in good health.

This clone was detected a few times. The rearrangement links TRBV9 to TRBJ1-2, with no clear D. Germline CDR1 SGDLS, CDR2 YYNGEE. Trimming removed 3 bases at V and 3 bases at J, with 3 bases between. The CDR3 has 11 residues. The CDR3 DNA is TGTGCCAGCAGCGGGTACTATGGCTACACCTTC. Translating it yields CASSGYYGYTF.

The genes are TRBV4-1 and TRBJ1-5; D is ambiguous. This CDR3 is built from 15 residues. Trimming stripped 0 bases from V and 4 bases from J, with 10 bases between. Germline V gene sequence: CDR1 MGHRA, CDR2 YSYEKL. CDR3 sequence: CASSQDWGGNQPQHF. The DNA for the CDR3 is TGCGCCAGCAGCCAAGATTGGGGAGGGAATCAGCCCCAGCATTTT.

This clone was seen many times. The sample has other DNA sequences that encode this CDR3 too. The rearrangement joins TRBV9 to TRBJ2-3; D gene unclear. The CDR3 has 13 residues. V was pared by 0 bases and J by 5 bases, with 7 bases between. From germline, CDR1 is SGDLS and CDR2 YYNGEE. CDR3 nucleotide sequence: TGTGCCAGCAGCGTAGGAGAAGAAGATACGCAGTATTTT. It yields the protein CASSVGEEDTQYF.

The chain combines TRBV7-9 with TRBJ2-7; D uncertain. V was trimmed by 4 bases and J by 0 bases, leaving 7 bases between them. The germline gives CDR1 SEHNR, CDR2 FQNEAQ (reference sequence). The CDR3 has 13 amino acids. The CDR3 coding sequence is TGTGCCAGCAGCTCCCAGTTCTCCTACGAGCAGTACTTC. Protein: CASSSQFSYEQYF.